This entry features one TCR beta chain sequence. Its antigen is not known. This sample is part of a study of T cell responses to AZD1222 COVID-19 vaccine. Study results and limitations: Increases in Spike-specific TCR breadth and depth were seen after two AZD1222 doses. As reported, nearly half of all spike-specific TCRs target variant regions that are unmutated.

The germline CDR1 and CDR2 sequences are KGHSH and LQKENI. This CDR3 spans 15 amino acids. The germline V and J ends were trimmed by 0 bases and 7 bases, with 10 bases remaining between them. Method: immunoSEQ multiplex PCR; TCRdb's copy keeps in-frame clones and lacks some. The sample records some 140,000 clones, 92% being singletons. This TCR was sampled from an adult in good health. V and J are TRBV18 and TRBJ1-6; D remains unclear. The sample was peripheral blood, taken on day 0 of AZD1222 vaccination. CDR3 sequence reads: CASSPPLDTNSPLHF. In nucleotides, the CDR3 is TGTGCCAGCTCACCACCTCTCGACACCAATTCACCCCTCCACTTT.